The text below deals with one T cell receptor beta chain. What it binds is unknown. The data were taken from a study of T cells in localized non-small cell lung cancer. TCRdb's table, derived via immunoSEQ multiplex PCR, lists solely in-frame clones and lacks some. The sample yields 100,000 to 150,000 clones, roughly 90% seen once. Findings and limits, study-wide: Maximal T cell clonality occurred in uninvolved adjacent lung, with tumor ranking below it. Out of the top 100 tumor clones, a median roughly 52 were seen in adjacent lung.

This CDR3 region has 14 residues. From germline, CDR1 is MNHEY and CDR2 SMNVEV (reference sequence). V was clipped by 9 bases and J by 0 bases, with 15 bases between them. The sample in question was peripheral blood, obtained before any cancer treatment. The clonotype was recovered from a female donor older than 55 with stage I lung adenocarcinoma. The rearrangement uses TRBV27 and TRBJ2-7; maybe TRBD2 (6 bases). CDR3 DNA: TGTGCCAGTAGTCTGGCGGGAAACTCCTACGAGCAGTACTTC. It translates to CASSLAGNSYEQYF.